This entry is about one T cell receptor (beta chain). These data come from a study of control samples from healthy donors and cancer patients. After removal of 0 bases from V and 2 bases from J, the junction contained 5 bases not matched to a gene. The germline CDR1 and CDR2 sequences are SGHKS and YYEKEE (reference sequence). This CDR3 contains 15 residues. The repertoire was sequenced with immunoSEQ multiplex PCR; TCRdb's copy has only in-frame clones and lacks some. The data contain 150,000 to 200,000 clones, approximately 90% of them singletons. The chain uses TRBV5-5 and TRBJ2-7, with 7 bases identical to TRBD1. The sequence derives from a woman aged 30 to 39 in good health. The sequenced material came from blood. The CDR3: CASSLGQGLTYEQYF. CDR3 DNA: TGTGCCAGCAGCTTGGGACAGGGTCTAACCTACGAGCAGTACTTC.